A selection of T cell receptor beta chains follows, all from one sample in a study of T cells after yellow fever vaccination. Using its own MiXCR run on the 5' RACE reads, TCRdb lists one record per CDR3 protein. Here the sample spans more than 95,000 distinct CDR3 sequences, about 7% being singletons. Material: CD4+ T cells sorted from PBMCs, obtained roughly 45 days after the first yellow fever vaccination. The receptors stem from a young man who received the YFV17D yellow fever vaccine. CDR3s include the opening cysteine and the closing phenylalanine or tryptophan. D genes are given only for firm matches. Size is omitted from some rows. Given values are once, few, many or a class for expanded clones.

d_call: TRBD1; clone_size: many; j_call: TRBJ1-2; cdr3_length: 16; v_call: TRBV7-2; cdr3_nt: TGTGCCAGCAGCTTAGCCCCAGCGACAGGGAACTATGGCTACACCTTC; cdr3_aa: CASSLAPATGNYGYTF
d_call: TRBD2; clone_size: many; j_call: TRBJ2-3; cdr3_length: 17; v_call: TRBV5-1; cdr3_nt: TGCGCCAGCAGCTTGGCCGGCGGGAGCGGGAGCACAGATACGCAGTATTTT; cdr3_aa: CASSLAGGSGSTDTQYF
d_call: TRBD2; clone_size: many; j_call: TRBJ2-7; cdr3_length: 13; v_call: TRBV6-5; cdr3_nt: TGTGCCAGCAGTTCTAGCGGGGGTGTGGAGCAGTACTTC; cdr3_aa: CASSSSGGVEQYF
d_call: -; clone_size: many; j_call: TRBJ1-3; cdr3_length: 17; v_call: TRBV4-3; cdr3_nt: TGCGCCAGCAGCCAAGAACAGGACGGACAGTCTGGAAACACCATATATTTT; cdr3_aa: CASSQEQDGQSGNTIYF
d_call: -; clone_size: many; j_call: TRBJ1-2; cdr3_length: 16; v_call: TRBV4-2; cdr3_nt: TGTGCCAGCAGCCAAGACCCCGGTGGTGGTGACTATGGCTACACCTTC; cdr3_aa: CASSQDPGGGDYGYTF
d_call: TRBD1; clone_size: once; j_call: TRBJ1-1; cdr3_length: 14; v_call: TRBV5-1; cdr3_nt: TGCGCCAGCAGCTTGGTCACAGGGGGCACTGTAGCTTTCTTT; cdr3_aa: CASSLVTGGTVAFF
d_call: -; clone_size: many; j_call: TRBJ2-3; cdr3_length: 17; v_call: TRBV12-3/TRBV12-4; cdr3_nt: TGTGCCAGCAGTTTATGGGGCAGCTATACCAGCACAGATACGCAGTATTTT; cdr3_aa: CASSLWGSYTSTDTQYF
d_call: -; clone_size: many; j_call: TRBJ2-3; cdr3_length: 16; v_call: TRBV12-3/TRBV12-4; cdr3_nt: TGTGCCAGCACCCAAGGATCGGGGCGGAGCACAGATACGCAGTATTTT; cdr3_aa: CASTQGSGRSTDTQYF
d_call: -; clone_size: -; j_call: TRBJ2-5; cdr3_length: 12; v_call: TRBV7-2; cdr3_nt: TGTGCCAGCAGTTATCGTCGGGAGACCCAGTACTTC; cdr3_aa: CASSYRRETQYF
d_call: -; clone_size: many; j_call: TRBJ1-2; cdr3_length: 14; v_call: TRBV3-1; cdr3_nt: TGTGCCAGCAGCCAACTGGGGACGAACTATGGCTACACCTTC; cdr3_aa: CASSQLGTNYGYTF
d_call: -; clone_size: many; j_call: TRBJ1-4; cdr3_length: 11; v_call: TRBV20-1; cdr3_nt: TGCAGTGCTAGAGATGGGGGGCTGATTCTCTTT; cdr3_aa: CSARDGGLILF
d_call: -; clone_size: -; j_call: TRBJ1-2; cdr3_length: 13; v_call: TRBV29-1; cdr3_nt: TGCAGCGTTGAAGATCCATTGAACTATGGCTACACCTTC; cdr3_aa: CSVEDPLNYGYTF
d_call: -; clone_size: -; j_call: TRBJ2-5; cdr3_length: 12; v_call: TRBV28; cdr3_nt: TGTGCCAGCCGTGGGGGGGCGGAGACCCAGTACTTC; cdr3_aa: CASRGGAETQYF
d_call: -; clone_size: many; j_call: TRBJ1-5; cdr3_length: 13; v_call: TRBV3-1; cdr3_nt: TGTGCCAGCAGCCAAGATTACAATCAGCCCCAGCATTTT; cdr3_aa: CASSQDYNQPQHF
d_call: -; clone_size: -; j_call: TRBJ2-1; cdr3_length: 16; v_call: TRBV5-1; cdr3_nt: TGCGCCAGCAGCCTTGGGGGCGCTAGCCTGGGGAATGAGCAGTTCTTC; cdr3_aa: CASSLGGASLGNEQFF
d_call: -; clone_size: few; j_call: TRBJ1-4; cdr3_length: 14; v_call: TRBV7-2; cdr3_nt: TGTGCCAGCAGCCCCCCTGGACGGCCGGATATGGTGTTTTTT; cdr3_aa: CASSPPGRPDMVFF
d_call: -; clone_size: many; j_call: TRBJ2-5; cdr3_length: 10; v_call: TRBV20-1; cdr3_nt: TGCAGTGCTTCCAAAGAGACCCAGTACTTC; cdr3_aa: CSASKETQYF
d_call: -; clone_size: many; j_call: TRBJ1-2; cdr3_length: 15; v_call: TRBV5-6; cdr3_nt: TGTGCCAGCAGCCCCGGGACCCTCCCCAACTATGGCTACACCTTC; cdr3_aa: CASSPGTLPNYGYTF
d_call: -; clone_size: -; j_call: TRBJ1-5; cdr3_length: 15; v_call: TRBV7-2; cdr3_nt: TGTGCCAGCAGCTTAGCTTTGGGGCAGGGTGGGCCCCAGCATTTT; cdr3_aa: CASSLALGQGGPQHF
d_call: -; clone_size: many; j_call: TRBJ2-3; cdr3_length: 14; v_call: TRBV5-1; cdr3_nt: TGCGCCAGCAGTAGGGACACTAGCACAGATACGCAGTATTTT; cdr3_aa: CASSRDTSTDTQYF
d_call: TRBD2; clone_size: many; j_call: TRBJ2-1; cdr3_length: 14; v_call: TRBV19; cdr3_nt: TGTGCCAGTAGTCCCAGCGGGGGTTACAATGAGCAGTTCTTC; cdr3_aa: CASSPSGGYNEQFF
d_call: -; clone_size: many; j_call: TRBJ2-1; cdr3_length: 15; v_call: TRBV4-3; cdr3_nt: TGCGCCAGCAGCCAATTTGGTAGCTCCTACAATGAGCAGTTCTTC; cdr3_aa: CASSQFGSSYNEQFF
d_call: -; clone_size: many; j_call: TRBJ2-3; cdr3_length: 14; v_call: TRBV7-3; cdr3_nt: TGTGCCAGCAGACGGGACCCGAGCACAGATACGCAGTATTTT; cdr3_aa: CASRRDPSTDTQYF
d_call: -; clone_size: many; j_call: TRBJ1-2; cdr3_length: 14; v_call: TRBV19; cdr3_nt: TGTGCCAGCAATTCTCATACAGGTCCTGGGGGCTACACCTTC; cdr3_aa: CASNSHTGPGGYTF
d_call: -; clone_size: -; j_call: TRBJ2-5; cdr3_length: 13; v_call: TRBV5-6; cdr3_nt: TGTGCCAGCAGCGTGAGGGGCGGGGAGACCCAGTACTTC; cdr3_aa: CASSVRGGETQYF
d_call: -; clone_size: -; j_call: TRBJ2-7; cdr3_length: 13; v_call: TRBV5-1; cdr3_nt: TGCGCCAGTACAAGAAGCAGGGGACACGAGCAGTACTTC; cdr3_aa: CASTRSRGHEQYF
d_call: -; clone_size: many; j_call: TRBJ2-7; cdr3_length: 14; v_call: TRBV7-2; cdr3_nt: TGTGCCAGCAGTTCCAGTCCAGGGGGGTACGAGCAGTACTTC; cdr3_aa: CASSSSPGGYEQYF
d_call: -; clone_size: many; j_call: TRBJ2-7; cdr3_length: 13; v_call: TRBV7-6; cdr3_nt: TGTGCCAGCAGCTCCGGTCTAGCCTACGAGCAGTACTTC; cdr3_aa: CASSSGLAYEQYF
d_call: TRBD2; clone_size: many; j_call: TRBJ2-3; cdr3_length: 16; v_call: TRBV5-1; cdr3_nt: TGCGCCAGCAGCCCTGGGGTAGCGGGGGGGCCGGATACGCAGTATTTT; cdr3_aa: CASSPGVAGGPDTQYF
d_call: -; clone_size: many; j_call: TRBJ1-1; cdr3_length: 13; v_call: TRBV7-2; cdr3_nt: TGTGCCAGCAGCCCCGGAGGGGTCACTGAAGCTTTCTTT; cdr3_aa: CASSPGGVTEAFF
d_call: -; clone_size: -; j_call: TRBJ1-1; cdr3_length: 12; v_call: TRBV20-1; cdr3_nt: TGCAGTGCTCTTACCAGGGCCGAGGGAGCTTTCTTT; cdr3_aa: CSALTRAEGAFF